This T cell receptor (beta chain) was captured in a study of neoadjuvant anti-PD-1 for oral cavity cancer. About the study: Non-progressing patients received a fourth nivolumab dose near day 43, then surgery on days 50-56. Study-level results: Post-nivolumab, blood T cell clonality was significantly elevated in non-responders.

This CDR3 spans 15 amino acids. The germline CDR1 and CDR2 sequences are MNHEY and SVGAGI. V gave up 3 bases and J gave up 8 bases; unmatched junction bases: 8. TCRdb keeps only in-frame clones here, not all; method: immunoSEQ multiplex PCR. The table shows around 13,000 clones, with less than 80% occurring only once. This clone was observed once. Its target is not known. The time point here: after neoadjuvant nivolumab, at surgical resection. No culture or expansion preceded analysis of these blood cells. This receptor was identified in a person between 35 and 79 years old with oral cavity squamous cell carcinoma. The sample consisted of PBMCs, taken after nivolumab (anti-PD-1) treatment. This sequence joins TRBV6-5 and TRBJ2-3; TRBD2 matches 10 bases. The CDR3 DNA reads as TGTGCCAGCAGTTATATCGCTAGCGGGAGTGGTACGCAGTATTTT. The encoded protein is CASSYIASGSGTQYF.